What follows are 8 T cell receptor beta chains derived from one specimen sequenced in a study of OX40 agonist ivuxolimab in advanced cancers. Clones were sequenced by immunoSEQ multiplex PCR, and TCRdb holds only the in-frame ones, with some missing. The sample comprises 60,000 or so clones, roughly 89% of which are singletons, and approximately 0.76% rests with the top ten. Sample: CD4+ or CD8+ T cells sorted from blood, taken in a trial of the OX40 agonist ivuxolimab. The receptors were sampled from an adult with an advanced solid tumor such as melanoma, head and neck, liver or kidney cancer.

This clone has only one observation. This chain joins TRBV6-1 and TRBJ2-5, with D unclear. Germline assignment: CDR1 MNHNS and CDR2 SASEGT. The CDR3 is 15 amino acids. V dropped 2 bases and J dropped 9 bases, with 19 bases sitting between them. CDR3 bases: TGTGCCAGCAGTGAAATTGGGATCGCCCGAGGTCCCCAGTACTTC. It encodes CASSEIGIARGPQYF.

The rearrangement links TRBV28 to TRBJ1-5; maybe TRBD1 (5 bases). There are 15 residues in the CDR3. Germline V CDR1 and CDR2: MDHEN, SYDVKM. V was clipped by 7 bases and J by 4 bases, with 17 bases between them. The CDR3 here is CASIPGNGGNQPQHF. The DNA for the CDR3 is TGTGCCAGCATACCAGGGAATGGAGGAAATCAGCCCCAGCATTTT.

CDR3 DNA: TGTGCCAGCAGCTTAGGGCGGGGGGGTGGATCACCCCTCCACTTT. This codes for CASSLGRGGGSPLHF. The chain has TRBV7-6 and TRBJ1-6, with D possibly TRBD1 on 5 matching bases. The CDR3 length is 15 residues. Germline CDR1 is SGHVS and CDR2 is FNYEAQ. Trimming shortened V by 1 base and J by 10 bases, and 14 bases separated the two germline ends.

This sequence joins TRBV5-1 and TRBJ2-1, with 8 nucleotides matching TRBD1. The CDR3 runs to 15 residues. The junction had 6 bases not matched to a gene; V was cut back by 7 bases and J by 0 bases. The germline CDR1 and CDR2 sequences are SGHRS and YFSETQ. The CDR3 reads CASGTGGNSYNEQFF. CDR3 coding DNA: TGCGCCAGCGGTACAGGGGGGAACTCCTACAATGAGCAGTTCTTC.

V and J are TRBV30 and TRBJ1-2, with D uncertain. Germline CDR1 GTSNPN, CDR2 SVGIG (reference sequence). The CDR3 has 14 amino acids. Trimming removed 0 bases at V and 2 bases at J, with 10 bases between. CDR3 amino acids: CAWSVPHRNYGYTF. DNA of the CDR3: TGTGCCTGGAGTGTCCCGCACCGGAACTATGGCTACACCTTC.

V is TRBV10-1 and J is TRBJ2-1; 8 positions match TRBD2. The CDR3 covers 16 residues. Germline V gives CDR1 WNHNN, CDR2 SYGVQD (reference sequence). V was pared by 0 bases and J by 7 bases, with 8 bases of the junction left unmatched. Here the CDR3 reads CASSESAAGGRNEQFF. As DNA, the CDR3 is TGCGCCAGCAGTGAGTCTGCGGCGGGAGGTAGGAATGAGCAGTTCTTC.

The chain combines TRBV18 with TRBJ1-1; TRBD1 matches at 7 bases. There are 15 residues in the CDR3. V was pared by 0 bases and J by 0 bases, with 1 base of the junction left unmatched. Germline values: CDR1 KGHSH, CDR2 LQKENI. The CDR3 loop is CASSPPTGVNTEAFF. In DNA form, the CDR3 reads TGTGCCAGCTCACCACCAACAGGGGTGAACACTGAAGCTTTCTTT.

The chain links TRBV4-1 to TRBJ1-6; D is uncertain. V gave up 0 bases and J gave up 0 bases, with 12 bases separating them. The germline V gene encodes CDR1 MGHRA and CDR2 YSYEKL. This CDR3 contains 18 residues. CDR3 nucleotide sequence: TGCGCCAGCAGCCAAGAAGGAGGGCAGAGCTCCTATAATTCACCCCTCCACTTT. This gives the protein CASSQEGGQSSYNSPLHF.